This T cell receptor beta chain was captured in a study of blood T cell repertoires in COVID-19. The wider study: Material from acute and convalescent COVID-19 was sourced from the United States, Italy and Spain.

This clone was detected only a few times. Original data processing: Quantification of nucleated cells was approximated via reference gene primer amplification. This table comes from immunoSEQ multiplex PCR, and its TCRdb copy is limited to in-frame clones, with some not included. For V, J and clone size, that table is used; D and trimming come from the DNA. In the table there are roughly 68,000 clones, approximately 90% of which are singletons. The sequencing sample was made of peripheral blood. The clonotype comes from a woman aged 65 to 85 with acute or convalescent COVID-19.

The CDR3 loop reads CASSPTGIEAFF. In DNA, the CDR3 is TGTGCCAGCTCACCAACAGGGATTGAAGCTTTCTTT. The chain recombines TRBV18 with TRBJ1-1, with D tentatively TRBD1 (6 bases). The CDR3 extends over 12 amino acids. CDR1 KGHSH and CDR2 LQKENI come from the germline V gene. V shed 2 bases and J shed 7 bases, with 8 bases lying between them.